This is a list of T cell receptor beta chains from one sample in a study of cytotoxic CD8 clonotypes in ibrutinib-treated CLL. Profiled with immunoSEQ multiplex PCR; TCRdb holds only in-frame clones, not every one. The table lists some 150,000 clones, 77% of them singletons. Sample: PBMCs, taken after 12 months of ibrutinib treatment. These receptor sequences come from a human donor with chronic lymphocytic leukemia. Both conserved end residues are part of each CDR3. The size field is filled for only some rows; it gives once, few, many or a size class.

j_call v_call clone_size cdr3_aa
TRBJ2-7 TRBV27 . CASSLFDRAGRTYEQYF
TRBJ2-7 TRBV28 few CASSMVEWAYEQYF
TRBJ2-2 TRBV5-8 . CASSRQANTGELFF
TRBJ1-5 TRBV23-1 . CASSPPNSNQPQHF
TRBJ1-4 TRBV6-1 . CASREQGTNEKLFF
TRBJ1-1 TRBV19 . CASSIGWGGVNTEAFF
TRBJ1-1 TRBV9 few CASSVEGALNTEAFF
TRBJ2-5 TRBV27 . CASSSTGTFETQYF
TRBJ1-4 TRBV5-1 . CASSLGPNEKLFF
TRBJ1-5 TRBV7-9 . CASSSGQGAGGNQPQHF
TRBJ1-5 TRBV7-2 . CASNDRNNQPQHF
TRBJ1-2 TRBV9 . CASEGDRDGYTF
TRBJ1-1 TRBV6-1 . CASPSKSLNTEAFF
TRBJ2-1 TRBV28 . CASRLFSGPYNEQFF
TRBJ1-2 TRBV30 . CAWSKGQNYGYTF
TRBJ2-2 TRBV7-7 . CASSLGATGELFF
TRBJ2-7 TRBV7-2 . CASSYALVAGGYEQYF
TRBJ2-3 TRBV5-5 . CASSSNQGDSTDTQYF
TRBJ1-6 TRBV19 . CASSTPGQGAPGNSPLHF
TRBJ2-3 TRBV6-5 . CASTPRQGADTQYF
TRBJ2-1 TRBV30 . CAWSSPPYNEQFF
TRBJ2-7 TRBV28 few CASSLVSSGDSEQYF
TRBJ1-3 TRBV18 . CASSPRQNPFSGNTIYF
TRBJ1-6 TRBV18 . CASSDLGGNNSPLHF
TRBJ1-3 TRBV6-5 . CASTLGQGNTIYF